This T cell receptor beta chain was sequenced in a study of T cells expressing NK-cell markers. Background on the study: Each TCR beta repertoire originated in sorted T cells that were CD3+CD56+NKG2C+, CD3+CD56+NKG2C- or CD3+CD56-NKG2C+. Study findings and constraints: The study found dominant NKG2C+ clonotypes at about 1.0-8% of CD8+ T cells in about six donors. Whether expanded NKG2C+ T cell clones recognized HCMV stayed uncertain.

TCRdb re-called the 5' RACE reads and gives one entry per CDR3 protein, without DNA. This table holds about 390,000 distinct CDR3 sequences. The CDR3 has 13 residues. Per the germline V gene, CDR1 is SNHLY and CDR2 is FYNNEI. On this clonotype itself: What it binds is not known.

This TCR was sampled from a woman aged 45 to 65 in good health. The rearrangement uses TRBV2 and TRBJ2-1; TCRdb picks TRBD2, but there is no DNA to check that call. Material for sequencing was blood T cells: a sorted CD56 or NKG2C T cell subset, CD4+ or CD8+ T cells, or bulk PBMC T cells (not recorded which). CDR3 loop: CASYKGGYNEQFF.